Listed below are T cell receptor beta chains from one sample, sequenced in a study of T cell responses to AZD1222 COVID-19 vaccine. The assay was immunoSEQ multiplex PCR, and TCRdb's table has in-frame clones only and misses some. This sample has roughly 120,000 clones, with 85% to 95% found just once. Sequences were derived from peripheral blood, sampled on day 0 of AZD1222 vaccination. All receptors derive from an adult in good health. The CDR3 runs from the conserved cysteine through the conserved F or W. The D gene is left open where the match is weak.

V	J	D	CDR3	DNA
TRBV7-6	TRBJ1-3	NA	CASSTPSPSGNTIYF	TGTGCCAGCAGCACCCCGAGTCCCTCTGGAAACACCATATATTTT
TRBV5-1	TRBJ1-4	TRBD1	CASSPDRGEEKLFF	TGCGCCAGCAGCCCGGACAGGGGTGAGGAAAAACTGTTTTTT
TRBV6-4	TRBJ2-3	NA	CASREGGSTDTQYF	TGTGCCAGCAGGGAGGGGGGCAGCACAGATACGCAGTATTTT
TRBV28	TRBJ2-2	TRBD2	CASSLLGRAMSGELFF	TGTGCCAGCAGTCTCCTGGGGAGGGCTATGTCCGGGGAGCTGTTTTTT
TRBV19	TRBJ2-7	TRBD2	CASSIAASGSYEQYF	TGTGCCAGTAGTATAGCCGCTAGCGGGAGCTACGAGCAGTACTTC
TRBV5-1	TRBJ2-3	TRBD1	CASSTPGTGGVTDTQYF	TGCGCCAGCAGCACTCCCGGGACAGGGGGGGTGACAGATACGCAGTATTTT
TRBV7-9	TRBJ2-3	TRBD2	CASSTTSEVTDTQYF	TGTGCCAGCAGCACAACTAGCGAGGTAACAGATACGCAGTATTTT
TRBV19	TRBJ2-3	NA	CASSDFEDTQYF	TGTGCCAGTAGTGACTTTGAAGATACGCAGTATTTT
TRBV5-1	TRBJ1-4	TRBD1	CASSGDSRGTTNEKLFF	TGCGCCAGCAGTGGGGACAGCAGGGGGACAACTAATGAAAAACTGTTTTTT
TRBV3-1/TRBV3-2	TRBJ2-3	TRBD1	CASSHGQGADTQYF	TGTGCCAGCAGCCACGGACAGGGCGCAGATACGCAGTATTTT
TRBV19	TRBJ2-1	TRBD1	CASSPPGTGVYNEQFF	TGTGCCAGTAGCCCGCCAGGGACAGGGGTCTACAATGAGCAGTTCTTC
TRBV30	TRBJ2-1	NA	CAWSRREQFF	TGTGCCTGGAGTCGTAGGGAGCAGTTCTTC
TRBV6-2/TRBV6-3	TRBJ2-7	TRBD1	CASSLQGNNYEQYF	TGTGCCAGCAGCCTACAGGGGAACAATTACGAGCAGTACTTC
TRBV5-1	TRBJ2-7	NA	CASSLYTTYEQYF	TGCGCCAGCAGCTTGTACACTACCTACGAGCAGTACTTC
TRBV21-1	TRBJ2-1	NA	CASSPWGQGSNEQFF	NA
TRBV6-4	TRBJ1-2	NA	CASSRGMDYGYTF	TGTGCCAGCAGTAGGGGTATGGACTATGGCTACACCTTC
TRBV5-6	TRBJ1-2	NA	CASRVSPSPNTF	TGTGCCAGCAGGGTTTCCCCTTCTCCTAACACCTTC